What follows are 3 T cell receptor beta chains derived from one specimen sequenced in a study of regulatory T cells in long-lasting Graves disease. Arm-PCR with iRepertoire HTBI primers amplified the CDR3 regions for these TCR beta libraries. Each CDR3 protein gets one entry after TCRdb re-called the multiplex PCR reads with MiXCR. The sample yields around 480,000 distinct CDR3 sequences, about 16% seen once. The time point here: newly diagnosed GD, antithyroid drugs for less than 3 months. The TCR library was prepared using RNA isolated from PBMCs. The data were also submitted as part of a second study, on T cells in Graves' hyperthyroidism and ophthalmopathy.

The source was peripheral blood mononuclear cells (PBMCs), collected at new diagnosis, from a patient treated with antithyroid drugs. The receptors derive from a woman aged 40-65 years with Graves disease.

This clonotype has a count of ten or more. This chain's CDR3 is CASSVTGEQETQYF. The CDR3 DNA sequence: TGTGCCAGCAGCGTGACAGGGGAGCAAGAGACCCAGTACTTC. The chain uses TRBV5-5 and TRBJ2-5; 8 positions match TRBD1. Looked up from germline, CDR1 is SGHKS and CDR2 is YYEKEE (reference sequence). The V and J ends lost 4 bases and 2 bases, in that order; junction bases with no gene match: 4. The CDR3 contains 14 residues.

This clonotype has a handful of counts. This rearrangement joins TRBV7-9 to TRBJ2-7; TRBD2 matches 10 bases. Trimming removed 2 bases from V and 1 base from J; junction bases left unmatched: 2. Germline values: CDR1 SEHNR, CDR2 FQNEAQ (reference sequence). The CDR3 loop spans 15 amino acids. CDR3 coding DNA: TGTGCCAGCAGCTTACTAGCGGGGGCTTCCTACGAGCAGTACTTC. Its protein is CASSLLAGASYEQYF.

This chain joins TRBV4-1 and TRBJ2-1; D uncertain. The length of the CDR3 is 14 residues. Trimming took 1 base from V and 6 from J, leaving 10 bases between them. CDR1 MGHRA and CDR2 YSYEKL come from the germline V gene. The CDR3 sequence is CASSQALSSNEQFF. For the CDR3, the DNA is TGCGCCAGCAGCCAAGCCCTGAGTTCCAATGAGCAGTTCTTC.